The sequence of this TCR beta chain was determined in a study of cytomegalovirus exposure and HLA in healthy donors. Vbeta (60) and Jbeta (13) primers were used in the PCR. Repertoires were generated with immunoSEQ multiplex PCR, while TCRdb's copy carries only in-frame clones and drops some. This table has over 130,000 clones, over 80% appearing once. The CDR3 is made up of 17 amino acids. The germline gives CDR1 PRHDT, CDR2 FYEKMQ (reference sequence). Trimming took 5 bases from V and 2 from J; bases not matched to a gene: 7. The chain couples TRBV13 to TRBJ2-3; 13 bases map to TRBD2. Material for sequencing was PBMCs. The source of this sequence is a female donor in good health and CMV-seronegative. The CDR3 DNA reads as TGTGCCAGCAGCCGAAGACTAGCGGGAGGCTCCACAGATACGCAGTATTTT. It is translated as CASSRRLAGGSTDTQYF.